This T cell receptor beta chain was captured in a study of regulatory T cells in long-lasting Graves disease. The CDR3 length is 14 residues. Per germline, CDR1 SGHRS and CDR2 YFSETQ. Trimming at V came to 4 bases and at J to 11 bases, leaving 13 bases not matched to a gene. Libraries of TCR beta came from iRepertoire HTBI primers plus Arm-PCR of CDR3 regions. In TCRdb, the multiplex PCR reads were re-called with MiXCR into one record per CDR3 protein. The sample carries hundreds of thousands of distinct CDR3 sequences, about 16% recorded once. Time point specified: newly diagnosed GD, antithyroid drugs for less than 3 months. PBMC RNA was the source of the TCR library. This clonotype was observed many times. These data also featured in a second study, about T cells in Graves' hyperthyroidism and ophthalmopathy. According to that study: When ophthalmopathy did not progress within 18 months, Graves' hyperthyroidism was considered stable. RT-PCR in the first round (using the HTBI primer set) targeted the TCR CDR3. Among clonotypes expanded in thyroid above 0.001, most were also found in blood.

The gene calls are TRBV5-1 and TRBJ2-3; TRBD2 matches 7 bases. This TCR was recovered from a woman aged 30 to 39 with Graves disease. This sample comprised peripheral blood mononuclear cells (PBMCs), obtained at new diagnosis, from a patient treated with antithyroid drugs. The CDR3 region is CASSVFEAGRGQYF. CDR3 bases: TGCGCCAGCAGCGTTTTTGAAGCGGGAAGGGGGCAGTATTTT.